This paragraph covers one TCR beta chain sequence. Its antigen is as yet unknown. Cultured CD4+ T-cell DNA underwent Oncomine TCR Beta short-read sequencing. DNA came from CD4+ T cells after culture. TCRdb analysed the PCR reads with MiXCR anew, one entry per CDR3 protein. The sample contains thousands of distinct CDR3 sequences, 28% of which appear only once. This entry comes from a study of vaccination and CD4 T cells after COVID-19. Study context: Vaccination of participants consisted of two doses of either BNT162b2 or mRNA-1273 vaccine. Overlapping spike peptides served as the stimulus for the cells. These peptides came from SARS-CoV-2 and from the common cold coronaviruses HCoV-NL63, HCoV-OC43 and HCoV-229E. With a range of 35 to 161, the median interval from diagnosis to drawing post-COVID samples was 101 days.

Treatment of the sample: roughly 10-day PBMC culture with coronavirus spike peptide pools or control peptides (ViraFEST assay). Gathered ahead of the COVID-19 pandemic (2011-2018) were the CD4+ T cells of the unexposed donor. Once peptide pools had expanded antigen-specific T cells, ViraFEST sequenced TCRs. Losses at the gene ends were 6 bases for V and 2 bases for J; bases not matched to a gene: 3. Germline CDR1 MNHNS, CDR2 SASEGT. The CDR3 has 13 amino acids. The V gene is TRBV6-1, the J gene TRBJ1-2; 7 bases agree with TRBD1. The TCR comes from a human donor in good health. Material: CD4+ T cells from blood, cultured in vitro. The CDR3 DNA sequence: TGTGCCAGCAGCCCGACAGGGAACTATGGCTACACCTTC. This gives the protein CASSPTGNYGYTF.